One and the same sample provided the 6 T cell receptor beta chains below, sequenced in a study of OX40 agonist ivuxolimab in advanced cancers. Sequencing was performed with immunoSEQ multiplex PCR; in TCRdb, only in-frame clones are kept and a portion is missing. The table has about 76,000 clones, around 81% seen once. The sample here was CD4+ or CD8+ T cells sorted from blood, taken in a trial of the OX40 agonist ivuxolimab. These receptors were taken from an adult with an advanced solid tumor such as melanoma, head and neck, liver or kidney cancer.

The V gene is TRBV2, the J gene TRBJ2-2, with TRBD1 identical over 8 bases. CDR3 length equals 15 residues. V dropped 5 bases and J dropped 2; count of bases not matched to a gene: 4. Germline V lookup: CDR1 SNHLY, CDR2 FYNNEI. Here the CDR3 reads CASSRQGANTGELFF. In DNA, the CDR3 is TGTGCCAGCAGTCGGCAGGGGGCTAACACCGGGGAGCTGTTTTTT.

The chain has TRBV7-2 and TRBJ2-1, with TRBD2 identical over 7 bases. This CDR3 is built from 15 residues. CDR1 and CDR2 from the germline V gene are SGHTA and FQGNSA. V lost 5 bases to trimming and J lost 4 bases; unmatched junction nucleotides: 8. The CDR3 region has the DNA TGTGCCAGCAGCGGCAACACGGGGGGATACAATGAGCAGTTCTTC. This sequence encodes CASSGNTGGYNEQFF.

The chain has TRBV29-1 and TRBJ2-1; maybe TRBD1 (5 bases). Looked up from germline, CDR1 is SQVTM and CDR2 is ANQGSEA. The CDR3 is 14 residues long. The germline V and J ends were trimmed by 7 bases and 4 bases, with 17 bases remaining between them. The CDR3 sequence is CSAPGFSPYNEQFF. The CDR3 nucleotides are TGCAGCGCCCCAGGGTTTAGTCCTTACAATGAGCAGTTCTTC.

The V and J genes are TRBV9 and TRBJ2-1; 11 bases align to TRBD1. This CDR3 comprises 16 residues. CDR1 SGDLS and CDR2 YYNGEE come from the germline V gene. The ends lost 4 bases at V and 6 bases at J; junction bases unmatched: 9. The CDR3 sequence: CASSLQGTGGSNEQFF. The CDR3, as DNA: TGTGCCAGCAGCCTTCAAGGGACAGGGGGTTCCAATGAGCAGTTCTTC.

The chain employs TRBV14 and TRBJ1-2; D is undetermined. Trimming removed 1 base from V and 5 bases from J, with 11 bases in between. This CDR3 contains 14 residues. The V gene's germline CDR1 is SGHDN and CDR2 FVKESK. The CDR3 spells CASSQVRQTYGYTF. Written as DNA, the CDR3 is TGTGCCAGCAGCCAAGTAAGGCAGACTTATGGCTACACCTTC.

This chain joins TRBV5-6 and TRBJ1-2; D call uncertain. The V gene's germline CDR1 is SGHDT and CDR2 YYEEEE. The CDR3 spans 15 residues. With 1 base removed from V and 2 bases from J, the gap between germline ends came to 12 bases. CDR3 sequence reads: CASSLSPRKNYGYTF. The CDR3 DNA is TGTGCCAGCAGCTTGAGTCCCAGGAAGAACTATGGCTACACCTTC.